This T cell receptor (beta chain) was retrieved from a study of blood T cells in healthy people across ages (dated by TCRdb to about 2015). Study-level background: Template switching captured roughly one uniquely barcoded TCR beta cDNA molecule per two T cells in model experiments. Age-related changes in TCR beta repertoire diversity were measured in the study by deep sequencing normalized with unique cDNA molecular identifiers. The donors were split into four age groups: young (average around 17 years), middle-aged (roughly 40), aged (more than 60) and long-lived (about 82). To avoid experimental bias, donors of different ages were randomly spread across the sequencing lanes. Two additional independent replicas of 1 million unique cDNA reads from the same blood draw were analyzed for two donors (one aged 18 to 30 and one aged 80 or older).

The donors were around 39 Caucasian individuals from Russia, aged roughly 6 to 90 years, who were systemically healthy. Approximately 9.3 milliliters of peripheral blood were drawn from each donor into EDTA-treated Vacutainer tubes. Ficoll-Paque density-gradient centrifugation was used to isolate PBMCs, with at least 6 million obtained per sample. Trizol reagent was used to extract total RNA from PBMCs, with at least 6 micrograms per sample. For every donor, flow cytometry on a PBMC aliquot measured the percentage of naive CD45RAhigh/CD27high T cells. The CDR3 covers 14 residues, taking in both the cysteine and the phenylalanine. Just CDR3 DNA is preserved here, 42 bases in frame from base 1. According to the germline V gene, CDR1 reads SGHTA and CDR2 reads FQGNSA. Library preparation was by 5' RACE. The instrument given in TCRdb is Illumina HiSeq 2500. A second PCR of about 6 to 12 cycles was performed with a sample-barcoded 5' primer and a J-beta primer mix. Each TCR beta cDNA molecule received a unique molecular identifier from a template-switch 5' adaptor carrying 12 random nucleotides. Each sample yielded at least 3 million CDR3-containing paired-end reads. All of the RNA was converted into first-strand cDNA using the Mint cDNA synthesis kit, with a TRBC-specific oligonucleotide serving as the primer. Following uracil-DNA glycosylase treatment, all cDNA underwent a first 18-cycle PCR with the universal primers M1SS and BC2_uni_R. The authors processed their data as follows. Each sample was normalized by randomly selecting 1 million high-quality reads, each carrying a distinct molecular identifier. Reads with shared molecular identifiers were discarded instead of being binned into consensus sequences. MiTCR, run with a Q25 quality threshold and the strictest error-elimination algorithm, handled CDR3 identification, clonotype clustering and error correction. A nonparametric unseen species model using Euler transformation provided a lower-bound estimate of total TCR beta diversity. The raw public reads went through TCRdb reprocessing: fastp at Q25, MiXCR clone calling, in-frame beta chains kept. Each CDR3 protein appears once, grouped with its most common genes and DNA. Here the V and J calls rest on TCRdb's processing, not on the authors' analysis. Within this sample are about 1,500,000 distinct CDR3 sequences, with 28% of them counted one time only. The ten biggest clones cover about 8% of the sample.

Broader findings and caveats from the paper: As age increased, observed TCR beta diversity per million T cells dropped in a roughly linear way, and a significant reduction was already evident by age 40. Bulk unsorted PBMC profiling prevented conclusive comparison of naive and antigen-experienced compartments. Because donor CMV infection status was unknown, age-related changes in expanded clonotypes were potentially confounded. The long-lived group showed more naive CD4+ T cells, fewer expanded clones and increased TCR diversity than the aged group, suggesting age selection. Estimates of total diversity from one million sequenced T cells were regarded as lower bounds and underestimates. Observed TCR beta diversity correlated strongly with the percentage of naive T cells measured by flow cytometry.

Worth noting for this clonotype: Its target antigen remains unknown. An end of the junction does not agree with germline; a read error may underlie this.

Sequencing was performed on blood. The TCR was taken from a woman in her thirties in good health. The receptor chain draws on TRBV7-2 and TRBJ2-3; the central 9 bases match TRBD1. The encoded CDR3 is CASSLDRGTGTQYF. The DNA reads TGTGCCAGCAGCTTGGACAGGGGAACAGGTACGCAGTATTTT.